Presented here are 13 T cell receptor beta chains from one specimen sequenced in a study of blood T cells in healthy people across ages. Alongside a J-beta primer mix, a sample-barcoded 5' primer served in a second PCR lasting roughly 6 to 11 cycles. MiXCR, run by TCRdb on the 5' RACE reads, gives a single entry per CDR3 protein. The table has some 1.6 million distinct CDR3 sequences, roughly 30% seen once. Sequenced material: blood. The receptors come from a woman aged 30 to 39 in good health.

This clonotype occurred once. The rearrangement links TRBV6-1 to TRBJ1-1; D uncertain. The CDR3 runs to 14 residues. V was cut by 1 base and J by 6 bases, with 12 bases left in between. Germline V lookup: CDR1 MNHNS, CDR2 SASEGT. The CDR3 nucleotides are TGTGCCAGCAGTGAAGGTTGGGCGATCGCTGAAGCTTTCTTT. Translation: CASSEGWAIAEAFF.

The chain joins TRBV19 to TRBJ1-1; 7 bases are shared with TRBD1. The junction had 1 base not matched to a gene; V was cut back by 0 bases and J by 0 bases. There are 15 residues in the CDR3. Per the germline V gene, CDR1 is LNHDA and CDR2 is SQIVND (reference sequence). The DNA of the CDR3 is TGTGCCAGTAGTATAGAGACAGGGTTGAACACTGAAGCTTTCTTT. Translated: CASSIETGLNTEAFF.

The chain links TRBV2 to TRBJ1-5; D possibly corresponds to TRBD1 (5 bases). V shed 4 bases and J shed 0 bases, with 13 bases lying between them. This CDR3 spans 16 amino acids. Germline V CDR1 and CDR2: SNHLY, FYNNEI. The CDR3 loop reads CASSGRGTDSNQPQHF. The CDR3 DNA sequence: TGTGCCAGCAGTGGAAGAGGGACCGATAGCAATCAGCCCCAGCATTTT.

This clonotype was observed a few times. The chain joins TRBV20-1 to TRBJ1-5, with 12 positions matching TRBD1. CDR1 is DFQATT and CDR2 is SNEGSKA in the germline V gene (reference sequence). CDR3 length equals 18 residues. The V and J ends lost 4 bases and 5 bases, in that order; junction bases with no gene match: 15. CDR3: CSAISPGQGARGDQPQHF. The CDR3 DNA is TGCAGTGCTATTTCGCCGGGACAGGGGGCGAGGGGCGATCAGCCCCAGCATTTT.

This chain connects TRBV30 to TRBJ1-1; weak D call: TRBD1 (6 bases). The V gene's germline CDR1 is GTSNPN and CDR2 SVGIG (reference sequence). V lost 2 bases to trimming and J lost 11 bases, with 18 bases between them. The CDR3 extends over 13 amino acids. For the CDR3, the DNA is TGTGCCTGGAGTTTAAGAGGACAGTCTGCCGCTTTCTTT. Amino acids: CAWSLRGQSAAFF.

The chain couples TRBV5-1 to TRBJ2-3, with 8 bases fitting TRBD2. Germline V gene lookup returns CDR1 SGHRS and CDR2 YFSETQ. This CDR3 spans 15 amino acids. Trimming removed 0 bases from V and 5 bases from J; junction bases left unmatched: 5. The CDR3 region has the DNA TGCGCCAGCAGCTTGGTGACGGGGGGGCGAGATACGCAGTATTTT. Translated, it gives CASSLVTGGRDTQYF. The entire variable domain, with the rest obtained from reference TRBV5-1 and TRBJ2-3, is as follows: KAGVTQTPRYLIKTRGQQVTLSCSPISGHRSVSWYQQTPGQGLQFLFEYFSETQRNKGNFPGRFSGRQFSNSRSEMNVSTLELGDSALYLCASSLVTGGRDTQYFGPGTRLTVL.

This clonotype was observed a handful of times. The genes are TRBV20-1 and TRBJ1-6; no firm D call. This CDR3 comprises 14 residues. Trimming shortened V by 0 bases and J by 10 bases, and 13 bases separated the two germline ends. Per the germline V gene, CDR1 is DFQATT and CDR2 is SNEGSKA (reference sequence). The CDR3 DNA follows: TGCAGTGCTAGAGATAAGGGTTTAGACTCACCCCTCCACTTT. Protein: CSARDKGLDSPLHF.

The chain employs TRBV6-1 and TRBJ2-1; 11 bases map to TRBD2. The J call may be wrong; the DNA end is better matched by TRBJ2-7. Germline CDR1 and CDR2: MNHNS and SASEGT. The CDR3 spans 21 residues. CDR3 coding DNA: TGTGCCAGCAGTGGCCGAGTTAGCGGGAGGGCCGCGGGGAGCTCCTACAATGAGCAGTACTTC. Its protein is CASSGRVSGRAAGSSYNEQYF.

This clonotype was found many times. The chain uses TRBV11-2 and TRBJ2-5; the D gene could be TRBD1 or TRBD2 (5 bases each). The CDR3 consists of 14 residues. Germline V lookup: CDR1 SGHAT, CDR2 FQNNGV. V was shortened by 3 bases and J by 0 bases, with 8 bases between the two germline ends. The CDR3 reads CASSFGTNQETQYF. DNA of the CDR3: TGTGCCAGCAGCTTTGGGACCAACCAAGAGACCCAGTACTTC.

V is TRBV28 and J is TRBJ1-4; D is ambiguous. The V gene lost 5 bases and the J gene lost 0 bases, with 10 bases spanning the gap. The germline CDR1 and CDR2 sequences are MDHEN and SYDVKM. The CDR3 is made up of 15 amino acids. CDR3 region: CASSALGTTNEKLFF. CDR3 nucleotide sequence: TGTGCCAGCAGTGCGTTGGGAACAACTAATGAAAAACTGTTTTTT. Full variable domain (missing parts from reference TRBV28 and TRBJ1-4): DVKVTQSSRYLVKRTGEKVFLECVQDMDHENMFWYRQDPGLGLRLIYFSYDVKMKEKGDIPEGYSVSREKKERFSLILESASTNQTSMYLCASSALGTTNEKLFFGSGTQLSVL.

Comments on this clonotype: Its ends do not fully match the called genes, so a read error is possible. The chain uses TRBV7-2 and TRBJ2-1; possible D gene TRBD2, 7 bases. Per germline, CDR1 SGHTA and CDR2 FQGNSA. The CDR3 totals 15 residues. The CDR3 bases are TGTGCCAGCAGCCCGGCGCGGGCGGGGGACAATGGGCAGTTCTTC. It codes for CASSPARAGDNGQFF.

As regards this clonotype: The junction departs from the called germline gene at one end, perhaps through a read error. This chain connects TRBV5-1 to TRBJ2-3; 15 nucleotides agree with TRBD2. Germline CDR1 and CDR2: SGHRS and YFSETQ. The CDR3 runs to 17 residues. The chain's CDR3 is CVSSLGLAGGGTDTQYF. The CDR3 nucleotides are TGCGTCAGCAGCTTGGGACTAGCGGGAGGCGGCACAGATACGCAGTATTTT.

The chain employs TRBV20-1 and TRBJ2-5; possible D gene TRBD2, 6 bases. The J call may not be correct, given that the DNA end is closer to TRBJ2-7. The CDR3 runs 15 residues. The V gene's germline CDR1 is DFQATT and CDR2 SNEGSKA (reference sequence). CDR3 nucleotides: TGCAGTGCTACCAGTCGGAGGGGAGAATCCCCCGAGCAGTACTTC. It codes for CSATSRRGESPEQYF.